A single sample is the source of the 15 T cell receptor beta chains below, sequenced in a study of cytomegalovirus exposure and HLA in healthy donors (dated by TCRdb to the late 2010s). Libraries were made using the immunoSEQ multiplex PCR assay. For the multiplex PCR, a mixture combining 60 forward primers for TCR Vbeta segments and 13 reverse primers for TCR Jbeta segments was used. Held by TCRdb, this immuneACCESS table contains in-frame sequences only and omits some clones. Under half of the omission traces to an unresolved V gene where checked; the cause of the rest is unknown. A total of 130,000 or so clones appear in this sample, 80% to 85% of them only once. The ten biggest clones cover roughly 8.2% of the sample. Sequencing was performed on PBMCs. The source is a woman aged 50 to 60 in good health and CMV-seropositive.

This clone was picked up a small number of times. V gene TRBV6-1 combines with J gene TRBJ2-1, with a tentative D call TRBD1 (5 bases). Germline lookup yields CDR1 MNHNS and CDR2 SASEGT. V lost 7 bases and J 7 bases, leaving 20 bases between the germline ends. The CDR3 contains 15 residues. The CDR3 DNA reads as TGTGCCAGCAACTCGAAGGCGTTAGGGGCTAATGAGCAGTTCTTC. It yields the protein CASNSKALGANEQFF.

The rearrangement links TRBV21-1 to TRBJ2-5; the table's D call, TRBD2, was not checked against the DNA. TRBV21-1 has pseudogene status. There are 16 residues in the CDR3. CDR3 bases: TGTGCCAGCAGCAATGTTTCTGGGAGGGGGGGGGAGACCCAGTACTTC. Protein: CASSNVSGRGGETQYF.

The chain is built from TRBV9 and TRBJ1-2; 10 bases map to TRBD1. CDR1 and CDR2 (germline): SGDLS, YYNGEE. V dropped 3 bases and J dropped 11; count of bases not matched to a gene: 4. The CDR3 runs 12 residues. The CDR3 loop reads CASSATGGVYTF. DNA for the CDR3: TGTGCCAGCAGCGCGACAGGGGGCGTTTACACCTTC. Full variable domain (outside the CDR3, taken from reference TRBV9 and TRBJ1-2): DSGVTQTPKHLITATGQRVTLRCSPRSGDLSVYWYQQSLDQGLQFLIQYYNGEERAKGNILERFSAQQFPDLHSELNLSSLELGDSALYFCASSATGGVYTFGSGTRLTVV.

The chain couples TRBV13 to TRBJ2-1, with D possibly matching TRBD2 (5 bases). V was pared by 3 bases and J by 8 bases, with 14 bases between. Germline lookup yields CDR1 PRHDT and CDR2 FYEKMQ (reference sequence). This CDR3 contains 14 residues. CDR3 bases: TGTGCCAGCAGCTTTGGACTCGACCGAGATGAGCAGTTCTTC. Protein product: CASSFGLDRDEQFF.

This clone was counted between two and nine times. The rearrangement uses TRBV5-1 and TRBJ1-2, with 9 bases matching TRBD1. Germline values: CDR1 SGHRS, CDR2 YFSETQ. The CDR3 has 16 residues. The V segment lost 1 base and the J segment 5 bases; nucleotides outside the gene matches: 9. The CDR3 bases are TGCGCCAGCAGCTTGAACGTTGTTGGGACAGGGTATGGCTACACCTTC. Residues: CASSLNVVGTGYGYTF.

This chain connects TRBV18 to TRBJ1-1, with unresolved D. The germline CDR1 and CDR2 sequences are KGHSH and LQKENI. Trimming took off 3 bases at V and 6 bases at J, with 11 bases between the two ends. The CDR3 spans 13 residues. CDR3 sequence reads: CASSPLQDSEAFF. The CDR3 nucleotides read TGTGCCAGCTCACCGCTTCAGGATTCTGAAGCTTTCTTT. Full variable domain (rest looked up from reference TRBV18 and TRBJ1-1): NAGVMQNPRHLVRRRGQEARLRCSPMKGHSHVYWYRQLPEEGLKFMVYLQKENIIDESGMPKERFSAEFPKEGPSILRIQQVVRGDSAAYFCASSPLQDSEAFFGQGTRLTVV.

The chain carries TRBV18 and TRBJ1-4, with D possibly being TRBD1 (6 bases). The CDR3 is 15 amino acids. V was shortened by 4 bases and J by 2 bases, with 11 bases between the two germline ends. The germline gives CDR1 KGHSH, CDR2 LQKENI. CDR3 sequence (DNA): TGTGCCAGCTCACAGAACAGGGATACTAATGAAAAACTGTTTTTT. Amino acid sequence: CASSQNRDTNEKLFF.

The CDR3 DNA reads as TGTGCCACCAGCAGAGATCCGACGGGAGGGCCCGAGTTCTTC. Translation: CATSRDPTGGPEFF. V gene TRBV15 combines with J gene TRBJ2-1, with 8 bases identical to TRBD2. V was pared by 0 bases and J by 14 bases, with 9 bases of the junction left unmatched. This CDR3 is built from 14 residues. Germline loops: CDR1 LNHNV, CDR2 YYDKDF (reference sequence).

The chain carries TRBV7-2 and TRBJ1-1; TRBD1 matches at 8 bases. The CDR3 sequence is 14 residues long. V lost 4 bases, J lost 4 bases, and 5 bases stayed unmatched. Germline V lookup: CDR1 SGHTA, CDR2 FQGNSA. CDR3 DNA: TGTGCCAGCAGCTCGCGACAGGGGACCACTGAAGCTTTCTTT. Translating gives CASSSRQGTTEAFF.

This chain uses TRBV5-6 with TRBJ2-2, with D perhaps TRBD1 (6 bases). The CDR3 is 16 residues long. The V gene lost 0 bases and the J gene lost 7 bases, with 16 bases spanning the gap. The germline V gene encodes CDR1 SGHDT and CDR2 YYEEEE. DNA of the CDR3: TGTGCCAGCAGCTTGGAGTTAAGGGGGTCCATCGGGGAGCTGTTTTTT. It codes for CASSLELRGSIGELFF.

This rearrangement joins TRBV15 to TRBJ1-2; 9 bases are a match to TRBD1. This CDR3 spans 15 amino acids. V lost 7 bases to trimming and J lost 3 bases; unmatched junction nucleotides: 9. Germline values: CDR1 LNHNV, CDR2 YYDKDF (reference sequence). The CDR3 protein is CATKGGQGLHYGYTF. CDR3 sequence (DNA): TGTGCCACCAAGGGAGGACAGGGGTTACACTATGGCTACACCTTC.

This sequence joins TRBV5-1 and TRBJ2-5; D is perhaps TRBD1 (6 bases). Deletions cut 1 base from V and 0 bases from J, with 10 bases between. The CDR3 consists of 15 residues. Germline lookup yields CDR1 SGHRS and CDR2 YFSETQ. CDR3 sequence: CASSLRGSYQETQYF. The CDR3 DNA reads TGCGCCAGCAGCTTGAGGGGGTCTTACCAAGAGACCCAGTACTTC.

CDR3 in amino acids: CASSLEGARNEQFF. As DNA, the CDR3 is TGTGCCAGCAGTCTCGAGGGAGCGAGGAATGAGCAGTTCTTC. The V call is TRBV7-9, the J call TRBJ2-1; D perhaps matches TRBD2 (5 bases). The CDR3 consists of 14 residues. The V gene's germline CDR1 is SEHNR and CDR2 FQNEAQ (reference sequence). Between the trimmed V and J ends, which lost 6 bases and 7 bases, there was a span of 16 bases.

The rearrangement joins TRBV19 to TRBJ1-4, with D perhaps matching TRBD1 (6 bases). CDR1 is LNHDA, CDR2 SQIVND, per germline (reference sequence). The V end lost 5 bases, the J end lost 10 bases, and 11 bases lay between the germline ends. This CDR3 is 12 amino acids long. The CDR3 region is CASSAFRGKLFF. CDR3 DNA: TGTGCCAGTAGTGCCTTCAGGGGAAAACTGTTTTTT.

The V call is TRBV19, the J call TRBJ1-1; no clear D. This CDR3 comprises 13 residues. The V end lost 3 bases, the J end lost 5 bases, and 10 bases lay between the germline ends. Germline values: CDR1 LNHDA, CDR2 SQIVND (reference sequence). This CDR3 is CASSIMVETEAFF. CDR3 nucleotides: TGTGCCAGTAGTATTATGGTTGAGACTGAAGCTTTCTTT. Full variable domain (rest looked up from reference TRBV19 and TRBJ1-1): DGGITQSPKYLFRKEGQNVTLSCEQNLNHDAMYWYRQDPGQGLRLIYYSQIVNDFQKGDIAEGYSVSREKKESFPLTVTSAQKNPTAFYLCASSIMVETEAFFGQGTRLTVV.